This TCR beta chain derives from a study of CD4 T cells in relation to SARS-CoV-2 and coronaviruses. Study outcomes and limitations: No donor gave both pre-pandemic and post-infection samples. Roughly 65% of donors had memory CD4+ clonotypes crossrecognizing SARS-CoV-2 and common cold coronavirus spike. According to naive versus memory sequencing, detected responses are memory recall, not newly primed.

Profiled with immunoSEQ multiplex PCR; TCRdb holds only in-frame clones, not every one. The table lists 60,000 to 75,000 clones, approximately 93% of them singletons, with approximately 0.25% in the top ten. For this clone: Its matching antigen is unknown.

CD4+ T cells from unexposed donors were obtained before the COVID-19 pandemic (2011-2018). The origin of this receptor is a human donor in good health. Source material: naive CD4+ T cells from PBMCs. Sample subset: naive CD4+ T cells isolated by negative enrichment.

In DNA, the CDR3 is TGTGCCAGTAGTATGGACGGGATCAATTCACCCCTCCACTTT. Translated: CASSMDGINSPLHF. V usage is TRBV19 and J usage is TRBJ1-6; D ambiguous. CDR1 and CDR2 (germline): LNHDA, SQIVND (reference sequence). The germline V and J ends were trimmed by 3 bases and 7 bases, with 10 bases remaining between them. The CDR3 length is 14 residues. The full variable domain, in which reference TRBV19 and TRBJ1-6 provide the parts outside the CDR3, is DGGITQSPKYLFRKEGQNVTLSCEQNLNHDAMYWYRQDPGQGLRLIYYSQIVNDFQKGDIAEGYSVSREKKESFPLTVTSAQKNPTAFYLCASSMDGINSPLHFGNGTRLTVT.